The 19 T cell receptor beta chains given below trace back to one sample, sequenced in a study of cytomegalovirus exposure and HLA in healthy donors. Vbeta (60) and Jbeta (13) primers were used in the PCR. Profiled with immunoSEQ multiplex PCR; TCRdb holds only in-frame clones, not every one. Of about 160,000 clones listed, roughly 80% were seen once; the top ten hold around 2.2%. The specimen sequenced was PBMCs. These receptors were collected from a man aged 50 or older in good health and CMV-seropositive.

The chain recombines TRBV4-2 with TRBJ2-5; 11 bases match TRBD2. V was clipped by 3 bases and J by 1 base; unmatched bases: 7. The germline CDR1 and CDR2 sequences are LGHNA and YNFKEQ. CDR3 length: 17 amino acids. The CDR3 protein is CASSQSGTSGFQETQYF. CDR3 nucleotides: TGTGCCAGCAGCCAGTCCGGGACTAGCGGCTTCCAAGAGACCCAGTACTTC.

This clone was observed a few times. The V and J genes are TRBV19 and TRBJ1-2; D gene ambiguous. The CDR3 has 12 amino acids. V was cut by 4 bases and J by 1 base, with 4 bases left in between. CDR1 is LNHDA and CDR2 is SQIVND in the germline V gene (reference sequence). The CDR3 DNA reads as TGTGCCAGTAGTAGAGTTAACTATGGCTACACCTTC. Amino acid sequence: CASSRVNYGYTF.

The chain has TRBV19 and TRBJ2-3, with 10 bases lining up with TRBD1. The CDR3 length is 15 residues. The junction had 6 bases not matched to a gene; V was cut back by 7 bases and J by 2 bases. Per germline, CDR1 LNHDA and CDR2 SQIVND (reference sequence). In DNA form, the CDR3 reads TGTGCCAGTAAGCGGGACAGGGGACCCACAGATACGCAGTATTTT. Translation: CASKRDRGPTDTQYF. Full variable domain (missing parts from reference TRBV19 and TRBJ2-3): DGGITQSPKYLFRKEGQNVTLSCEQNLNHDAMYWYRQDPGQGLRLIYYSQIVNDFQKGDIAEGYSVSREKKESFPLTVTSAQKNPTAFYLCASKRDRGPTDTQYFGPGTRLTVL.

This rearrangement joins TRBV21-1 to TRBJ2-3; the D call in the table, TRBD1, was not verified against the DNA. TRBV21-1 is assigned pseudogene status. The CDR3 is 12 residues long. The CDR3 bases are TGTGCCAGGACAGGGTACACAGATGCGCAGTATTTT. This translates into CARTGYTDAQYF.

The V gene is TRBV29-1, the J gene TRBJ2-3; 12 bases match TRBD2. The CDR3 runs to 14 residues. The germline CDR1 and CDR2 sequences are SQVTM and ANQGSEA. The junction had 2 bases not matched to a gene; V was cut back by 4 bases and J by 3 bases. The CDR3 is CSVVTSGGTDTQYF. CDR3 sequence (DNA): TGCAGCGTTGTGACTAGCGGGGGTACAGATACGCAGTATTTT.

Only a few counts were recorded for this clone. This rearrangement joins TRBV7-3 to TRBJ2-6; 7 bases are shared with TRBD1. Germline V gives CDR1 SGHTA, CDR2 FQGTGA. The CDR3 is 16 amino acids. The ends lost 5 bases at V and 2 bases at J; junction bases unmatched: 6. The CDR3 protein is CASSATGVTGANVLTF. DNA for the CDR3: TGTGCCAGCAGCGCTACAGGGGTTACTGGGGCCAACGTCCTGACTTTC.

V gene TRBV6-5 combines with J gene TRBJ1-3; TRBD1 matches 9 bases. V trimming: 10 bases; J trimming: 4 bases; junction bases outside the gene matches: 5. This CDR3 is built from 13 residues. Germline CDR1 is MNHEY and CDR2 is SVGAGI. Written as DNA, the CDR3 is TGTGCCACCCTCGGACAGGGGGGAAACACCATATATTTT. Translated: CATLGQGGNTIYF.

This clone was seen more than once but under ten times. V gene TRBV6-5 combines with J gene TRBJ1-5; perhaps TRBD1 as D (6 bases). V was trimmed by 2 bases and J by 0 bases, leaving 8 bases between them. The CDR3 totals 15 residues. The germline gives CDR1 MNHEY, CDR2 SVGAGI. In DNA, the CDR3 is TGTGCCAGCAGTTACAACAGGGATAGCAATCAGCCCCAGCATTTT. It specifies CASSYNRDSNQPQHF.

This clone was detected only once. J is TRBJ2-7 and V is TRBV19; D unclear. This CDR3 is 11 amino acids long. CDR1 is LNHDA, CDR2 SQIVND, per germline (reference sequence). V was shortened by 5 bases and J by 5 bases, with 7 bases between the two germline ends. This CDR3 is CASSRFDEQYF. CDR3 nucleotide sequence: TGTGCCAGTAGTCGTTTCGACGAGCAGTACTTC.

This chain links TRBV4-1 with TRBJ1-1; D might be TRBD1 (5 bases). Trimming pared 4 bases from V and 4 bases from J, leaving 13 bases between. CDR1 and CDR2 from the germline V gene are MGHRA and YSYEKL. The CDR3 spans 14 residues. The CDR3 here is CASSLGGGGTEAFF. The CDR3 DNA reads TGCGCCAGCAGCCTAGGCGGGGGTGGCACTGAAGCTTTCTTT.

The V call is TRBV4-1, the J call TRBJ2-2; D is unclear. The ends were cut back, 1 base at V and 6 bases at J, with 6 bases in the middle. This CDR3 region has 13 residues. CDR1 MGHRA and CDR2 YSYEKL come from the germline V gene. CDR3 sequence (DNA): TGCGCCAGCAGCCAAGGTGGCCCCGGGGAGCTGTTTTTT. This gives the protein CASSQGGPGELFF.

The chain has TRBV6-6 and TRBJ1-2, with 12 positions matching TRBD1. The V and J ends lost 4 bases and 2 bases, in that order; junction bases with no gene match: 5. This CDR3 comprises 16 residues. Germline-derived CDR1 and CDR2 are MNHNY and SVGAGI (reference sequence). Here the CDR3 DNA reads TGTGCCAGCAGTTCCGGGACAGGGGGCGGGAACTATGGCTACACCTTC. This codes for CASSSGTGGGNYGYTF.

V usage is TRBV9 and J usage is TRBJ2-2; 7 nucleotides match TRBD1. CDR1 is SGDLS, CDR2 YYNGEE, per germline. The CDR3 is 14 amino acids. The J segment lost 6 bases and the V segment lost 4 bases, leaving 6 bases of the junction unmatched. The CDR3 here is CASSFTGVAGELFF. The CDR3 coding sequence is TGTGCCAGCAGCTTCACAGGGGTCGCCGGGGAGCTGTTTTTT. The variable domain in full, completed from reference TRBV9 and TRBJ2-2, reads DSGVTQTPKHLITATGQRVTLRCSPRSGDLSVYWYQQSLDQGLQFLIQYYNGEERAKGNILERFSAQQFPDLHSELNLSSLELGDSALYFCASSFTGVAGELFFGEGSRLTVL.

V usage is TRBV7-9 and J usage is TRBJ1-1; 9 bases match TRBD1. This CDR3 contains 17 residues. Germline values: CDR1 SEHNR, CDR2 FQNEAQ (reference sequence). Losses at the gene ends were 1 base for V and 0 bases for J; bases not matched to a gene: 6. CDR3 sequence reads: CASSLEAGQGMNTEAFF. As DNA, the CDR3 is TGTGCCAGCAGCTTAGAAGCGGGACAGGGCATGAACACTGAAGCTTTCTTT.

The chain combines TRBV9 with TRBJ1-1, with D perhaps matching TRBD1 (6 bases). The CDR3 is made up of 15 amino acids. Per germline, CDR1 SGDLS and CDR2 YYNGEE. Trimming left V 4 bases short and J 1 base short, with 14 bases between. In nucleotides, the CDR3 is TGTGCCAGCAGCACCGCTACAGGGCCGAACACTGAAGCTTTCTTT. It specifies CASSTATGPNTEAFF.

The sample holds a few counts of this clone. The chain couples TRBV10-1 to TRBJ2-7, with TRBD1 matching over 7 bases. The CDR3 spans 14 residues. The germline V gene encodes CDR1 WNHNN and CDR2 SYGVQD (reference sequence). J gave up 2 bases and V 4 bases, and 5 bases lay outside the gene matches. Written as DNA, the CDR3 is TGCGCCAGCAGTGGGACGGGACAGCCCTACGAGCAGTACTTC. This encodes CASSGTGQPYEQYF.

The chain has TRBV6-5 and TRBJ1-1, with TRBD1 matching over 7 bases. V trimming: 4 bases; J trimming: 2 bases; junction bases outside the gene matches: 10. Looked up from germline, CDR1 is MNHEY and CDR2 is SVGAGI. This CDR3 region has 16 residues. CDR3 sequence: CASSSTGAGGNTEAFF. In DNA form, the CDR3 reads TGTGCCAGCAGTTCTACAGGGGCTGGAGGAAACACTGAAGCTTTCTTT.

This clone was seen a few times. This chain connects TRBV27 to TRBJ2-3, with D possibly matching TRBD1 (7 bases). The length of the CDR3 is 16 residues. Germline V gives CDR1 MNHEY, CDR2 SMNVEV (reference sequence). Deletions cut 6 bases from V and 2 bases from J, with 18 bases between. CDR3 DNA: TGTGCCAGCAGCCGGGCCGCGGGACAGCTCACAGATACGCAGTATTTT. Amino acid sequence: CASSRAAGQLTDTQYF.

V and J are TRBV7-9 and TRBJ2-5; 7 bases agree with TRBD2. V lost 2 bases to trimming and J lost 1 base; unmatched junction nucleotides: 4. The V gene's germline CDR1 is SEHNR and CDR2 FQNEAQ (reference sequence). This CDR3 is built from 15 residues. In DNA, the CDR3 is TGTGCCAGCAGCTTACGGCTAGCGGCCCAAGAGACCCAGTACTTC. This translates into CASSLRLAAQETQYF. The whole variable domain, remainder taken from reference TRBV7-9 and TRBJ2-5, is DTGVSQNPRHKITKRGQNVTFRCDPISEHNRLYWYRQTLGQGPEFLTYFQNEAQLEKSRLLSDRFSAERPKGSFSTLEIQRTEQGDSAMYLCASSLRLAAQETQYFGPGTRLLVL.